This T cell receptor beta chain was captured by sequencing in a study of response to subunit inactivated influenza vaccine. Study results and caveats: Few additional T cells are recruited per seasonal influenza vaccination, authors suggested.

This CDR3 comprises 18 residues. Between the trimmed V and J ends, which lost 4 bases and 2 bases, there was a span of 21 bases. CDR1 is MGHRA, CDR2 YSYEKL, per germline. TCRdb processed the RT-PCR reads anew with MiXCR; each CDR3 protein has one entry. The sample contains about 480,000 distinct CDR3 sequences, 13% of which appear only once. This clonotype came up a few times. What it binds is unknown. Material: PBMCs from blood, obtained roughly 46 days after vaccination. V usage is TRBV4-1 and J usage is TRBJ2-4, with D tentatively TRBD1 or TRBD2 (5 bases each). The receptor comes from a man aged 45-60 years who received an inactivated influenza vaccine. The DNA for the CDR3 is TGCGCCAGCAGCCGGGGGTCCATGGGGGTCGAAACCAAAAACATTCAGTACTTC. Amino acid sequence: CASSRGSMGVETKNIQYF.